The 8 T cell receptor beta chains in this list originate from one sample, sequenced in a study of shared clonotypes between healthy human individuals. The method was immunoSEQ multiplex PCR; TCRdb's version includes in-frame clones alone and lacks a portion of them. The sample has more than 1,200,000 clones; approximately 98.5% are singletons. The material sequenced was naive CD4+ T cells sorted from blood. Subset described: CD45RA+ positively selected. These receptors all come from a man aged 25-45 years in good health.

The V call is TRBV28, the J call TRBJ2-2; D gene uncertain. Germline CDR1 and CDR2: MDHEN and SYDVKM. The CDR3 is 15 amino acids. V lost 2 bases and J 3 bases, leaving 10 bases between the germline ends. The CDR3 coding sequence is TGTGCCAGCAGTTTAAGACAAGGCTACACCGGGGAGCTGTTTTTT. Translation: CASSLRQGYTGELFF.

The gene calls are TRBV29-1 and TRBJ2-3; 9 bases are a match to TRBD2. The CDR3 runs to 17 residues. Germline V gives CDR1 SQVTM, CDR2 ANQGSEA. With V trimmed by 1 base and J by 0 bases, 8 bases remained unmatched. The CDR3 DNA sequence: TGCAGCGTTGAAGGTACTAGCGGGTATACTAGCACAGATACGCAGTATTTT. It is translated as CSVEGTSGYTSTDTQYF.

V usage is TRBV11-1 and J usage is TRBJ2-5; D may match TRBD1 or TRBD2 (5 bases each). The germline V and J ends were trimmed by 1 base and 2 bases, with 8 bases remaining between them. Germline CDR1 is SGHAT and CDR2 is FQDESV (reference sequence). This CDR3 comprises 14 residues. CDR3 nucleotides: TGTGCCAGCAGCTTAGGGGGGACGCAAGAGACCCAGTACTTC. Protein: CASSLGGTQETQYF.

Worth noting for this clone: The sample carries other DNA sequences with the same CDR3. This CDR3 reads CASSLRSYGYTF. As DNA, the CDR3 is TGTGCCAGCAGTCTCCGCTCATATGGCTACACCTTC. The chain recombines TRBV28 with TRBJ1-2, with D unclear. Deletions cut 5 bases from V and 5 bases from J, with 9 bases between. The CDR3 consists of 12 residues. CDR1 is MDHEN, CDR2 SYDVKM, per germline.

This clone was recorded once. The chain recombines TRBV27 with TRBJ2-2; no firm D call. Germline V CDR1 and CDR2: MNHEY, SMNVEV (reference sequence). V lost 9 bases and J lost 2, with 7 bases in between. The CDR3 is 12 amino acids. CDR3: CASRNNTGELFF. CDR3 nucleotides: TGTGCCAGTCGTAACAACACCGGGGAGCTGTTTTTT.

The CDR3 loop is CASSLLDYTDEQYF. The CDR3 nucleotides read TGCGCCAGCAGCCTTCTGGATTACACTGACGAGCAGTACTTC. This chain uses TRBV10-1 with TRBJ2-7; D is unresolved. The CDR3 is made up of 14 amino acids. V was shortened by 6 bases and J by 5 bases, with 17 bases between the two germline ends. Germline CDR1 reads WNHNN; CDR2 reads SYGVQD (reference sequence).

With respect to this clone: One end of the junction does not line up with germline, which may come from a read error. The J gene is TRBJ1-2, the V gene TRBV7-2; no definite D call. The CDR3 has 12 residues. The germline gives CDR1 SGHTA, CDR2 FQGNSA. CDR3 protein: CACSRAGGHYTF. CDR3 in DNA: TGTGCCTGCAGCCGGGCTGGTGGCCACTACACCTTC. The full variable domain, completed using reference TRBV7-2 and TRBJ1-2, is GAGVSQSPSNKVTEKGKDVELRCDPISGHTALYWYRQSLGQGLEFLIYFQGNSAPDKSGLPSDRFSAERTGGSVSTLTIQRTQQEDSAVYLCACSRAGGHYTFGSGTRLTVV.

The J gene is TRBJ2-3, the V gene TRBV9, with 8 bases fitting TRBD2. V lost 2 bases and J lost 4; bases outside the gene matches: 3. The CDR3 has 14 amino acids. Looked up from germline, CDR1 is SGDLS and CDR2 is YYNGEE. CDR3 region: CASSVRTSSDTQYF. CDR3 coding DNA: TGTGCCAGCAGCGTTCGGACTAGCTCAGATACGCAGTATTTT.